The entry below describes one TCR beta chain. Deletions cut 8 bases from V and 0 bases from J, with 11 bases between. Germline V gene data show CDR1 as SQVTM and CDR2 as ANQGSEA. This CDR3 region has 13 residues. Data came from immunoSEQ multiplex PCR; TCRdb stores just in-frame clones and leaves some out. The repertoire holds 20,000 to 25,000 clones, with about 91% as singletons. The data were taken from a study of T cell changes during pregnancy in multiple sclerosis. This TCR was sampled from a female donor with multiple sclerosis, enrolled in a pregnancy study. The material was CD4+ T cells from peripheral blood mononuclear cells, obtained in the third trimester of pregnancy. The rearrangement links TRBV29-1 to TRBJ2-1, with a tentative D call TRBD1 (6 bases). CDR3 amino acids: CSTRDTSYNEQFF. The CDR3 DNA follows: TGCAGCACCCGGGACACCTCCTACAATGAGCAGTTCTTC.